This entry concerns a single TCR beta chain. RNA in amounts of roughly 0.5 to 1 ug was reverse transcribed with random hexamers. Amplification of TCR beta CDR3 by immunoSEQ multiplex PCR spanned 54 Vbeta and 13 Jbeta. One entry per CDR3 protein, called by TCRdb with MiXCR from the immunoSEQ multiplex PCR reads. The data show just over 150,000 distinct CDR3 sequences, about 94% seen once. The data belong to a study of CD8 T cells in Susac syndrome. CDR3 length: 14 residues. V was trimmed by 7 bases and J by 0 bases, leaving 7 bases between them. Germline values: CDR1 MNHEY, CDR2 SMNVEV (reference sequence). High-throughput TCR beta sequencing covered peripheral CD8+ and CD4+ T cells. The multiple sclerosis control group comprised treatment-naive patients with stable or active relapsing-remitting disease. TEMRA cells were FACS-enriched and CD8+ and CD4+ T cells negatively isolated.

The clonotype comes from a human donor with multiple sclerosis. The chain links TRBV27 to TRBJ2-6; no clear D. Material for sequencing was CD8+ T cells from PBMCs. This CDR3 reads CASTHGSGANVLTF. In nucleotides, the CDR3 is TGTGCCAGCACCCATGGCTCTGGGGCCAACGTCCTGACTTTC.